The 10 T cell receptor beta chains below all came from one sample that was sequenced in a study of blood T cell repertoires in COVID-19. Sequencing used immunoSEQ multiplex PCR; TCRdb keeps in-frame clones, though not all of them. The sample yields around 140,000 clones, 87% seen once. Sequencing was done on a sample of peripheral blood. The receptor source for this set is a man aged 45-60 years with active COVID-19.

This chain connects TRBV4-1 to TRBJ2-5; 8 positions match TRBD1. V gave up 0 bases and J gave up 5 bases; unmatched junction bases: 5. Germline V gives CDR1 MGHRA, CDR2 YSYEKL. The length of the CDR3 is 15 residues. CDR3: CASSQETGGRETQYF. CDR3 DNA sequence: TGCGCCAGCAGCCAAGAAACAGGGGGTAGGGAGACCCAGTACTTC.

The chain has TRBV5-1 and TRBJ2-1; 9 positions agree with TRBD2. The CDR3 contains 17 residues. Germline-derived CDR1 and CDR2 are SGHRS and YFSETQ. V trimming: 2 bases; J trimming: 4 bases; junction bases outside the gene matches: 10. The DNA of the CDR3 is TGCGCCAGCAGCTTTAACGGTTTAGCGGGGGTATACAATGAGCAGTTCTTC. It encodes CASSFNGLAGVYNEQFF.

The V call is TRBV19, the J call TRBJ1-5; the D gene is possibly TRBD1 (6 bases). The CDR3 is made up of 14 amino acids. Deletions cut 5 bases from V and 0 bases from J, with 8 bases between. In germline, CDR1 is LNHDA, CDR2 SQIVND (reference sequence). As DNA, the CDR3 is TGTGCCAGTAGTCCGGGACATAGCAATCAGCCCCAGCATTTT. It translates to CASSPGHSNQPQHF.

This sequence joins TRBV19 and TRBJ1-2; TRBD1 agrees at 8 bases. The CDR3 sequence is 13 residues long. The junction had 6 bases not matched to a gene; V was cut back by 6 bases and J by 6 bases. The germline CDR1 and CDR2 sequences are LNHDA and SQIVND (reference sequence). The CDR3 bases are TGTGCCAGTAGGACAGGGGAGATGGATGGCTACACCTTC. Translation: CASRTGEMDGYTF.

The genes are TRBV5-6 and TRBJ1-5; D ambiguous. Germline values: CDR1 SGHDT, CDR2 YYEEEE. V lost 0 bases and J lost 1, with 5 bases in between. CDR3 length equals 14 residues. CDR3 amino acids: CASSLGGSNQPQHF. DNA of the CDR3: TGTGCCAGCAGCTTGGGAGGAAGCAATCAGCCCCAGCATTTT.

The chain is built from TRBV11-2 and TRBJ1-2; 8 nucleotides line up with TRBD1. After removal of 3 bases from V and 5 bases from J, the junction contained 8 bases not matched to a gene. The germline V gene encodes CDR1 SGHAT and CDR2 FQNNGV. CDR3 length: 15 amino acids. CDR3 in amino acids: CASSLDRTGRYGYTF. CDR3 coding DNA: TGTGCCAGCAGCTTGGATAGGACAGGGAGGTATGGCTACACCTTC.

In nucleotides, the CDR3 is TGCGCCAGCAGCACCCCTAGCGGGGGGGCTGATGAGCAGTTCTTC. Its protein product is CASSTPSGGADEQFF. The chain links TRBV5-1 to TRBJ2-1, with 12 bases that match TRBD2. Germline CDR1 is SGHRS and CDR2 is YFSETQ. The CDR3 consists of 15 residues. J was trimmed by 8 bases and V by 4 bases; bases with no gene match: 7.

The chain links TRBV5-4 to TRBJ2-2, with TRBD2 matching over 7 bases. The J segment lost 7 bases and the V segment lost 4 bases, leaving 7 bases of the junction unmatched. The CDR3 runs to 14 residues. Germline values: CDR1 SGHNT, CDR2 YYREEE (reference sequence). CDR3: CASSEGLTVGELFF. Written as DNA, the CDR3 is TGTGCCAGCAGCGAGGGACTAACTGTCGGGGAGCTGTTTTTT.

The chain is built from TRBV19 and TRBJ1-5, with D unclear. Trimming removed 7 bases from V and 5 bases from J, with 18 bases in between. CDR1 is LNHDA, CDR2 SQIVND, per germline (reference sequence). The CDR3 sequence is 15 residues long. Here the CDR3 DNA reads TGTGCCAGTACCAGTCACACCGAACCTCATCAGCCCCAGCATTTT. Protein: CASTSHTEPHQPQHF. The whole variable domain, remainder taken from reference TRBV19 and TRBJ1-5, is DGGITQSPKYLFRKEGQNVTLSCEQNLNHDAMYWYRQDPGQGLRLIYYSQIVNDFQKGDIAEGYSVSREKKESFPLTVTSAQKNPTAFYLCASTSHTEPHQPQHFGDGTRLSIL.

The V call is TRBV19, the J call TRBJ1-5, with 9 bases aligning to TRBD1. From germline, CDR1 is LNHDA and CDR2 SQIVND (reference sequence). The CDR3 has 18 amino acids. The V gene end was trimmed by 7 bases and the J gene end by 3 bases; junction bases not matched to a gene: 16. CDR3 amino acids: CASIQMYPGTGINQPQHF. CDR3 coding DNA: TGTGCCAGTATACAGATGTACCCAGGGACAGGGATCAATCAGCCCCAGCATTTT.